The 19 T cell receptor beta chains reported below all come from one sample, sequenced in a study of T cells after yellow fever vaccination. TCRdb redid the calling of the 5' RACE reads with MiXCR, one entry per CDR3 protein. Seen here are some 550,000 distinct CDR3 sequences, over 15% observed once, and the top ten hold roughly an eighth. This specimen consisted of PBMCs, obtained 15 days after the yellow fever booster vaccination. These receptors all come from a man aged 25-45 years who received the YFV17D yellow fever vaccine.

This chain links TRBV14 with TRBJ2-7; D might be TRBD1 or TRBD2, each matching 5 bases. Deletions cut 4 bases from V and 4 bases from J, with 11 bases between. This CDR3 region has 13 residues. Germline V gene data show CDR1 as SGHDN and CDR2 as FVKESK. The CDR3 DNA sequence: TGTGCCAGCAGCCGAGGGGCAGGGTACGAGCAGTACTTC. Its translation: CASSRGAGYEQYF. Drawing the rest from reference TRBV14 and TRBJ2-7, the complete variable domain is EAGVTQFPSHSVIEKGQTVTLRCDPISGHDNLYWYRRVMGKEIKFLLHFVKESKQDESGMPNNRFLAERTGGTYSTLKVQPAELEDSGVYFCASSRGAGYEQYFGPGTRLTVT.

This clonotype has a handful of counts. The chain uses TRBV5-1 and TRBJ2-2, with 8 bases aligning to TRBD2. Germline V gives CDR1 SGHRS, CDR2 YFSETQ. Unmatched junction bases numbered 10, after V lost 0 bases and J lost 0 bases. The CDR3 consists of 19 residues. The CDR3 DNA sequence: TGCGCCAGCAGCTTGGGACATTTGAACGGGAGGGCGAACACCGGGGAGCTGTTTTTT. Its translation is CASSLGHLNGRANTGELFF.

The chain links TRBV18 to TRBJ2-3; tentative D call: TRBD2 (5 bases). The CDR3 spans 18 residues. With 6 bases removed from V and 0 bases from J, the gap between germline ends came to 22 bases. Per germline, CDR1 KGHSH and CDR2 LQKENI. As DNA, the CDR3 is TGTGCCAGCTCTGCTGGACCTGAGGGTCGCCCTAGCACAGATACGCAGTATTTT. Encoded protein: CASSAGPEGRPSTDTQYF. The entire variable domain, with the rest obtained from reference TRBV18 and TRBJ2-3, is as follows: NAGVMQNPRHLVRRRGQEARLRCSPMKGHSHVYWYRQLPEEGLKFMVYLQKENIIDESGMPKERFSAEFPKEGPSILRIQQVVRGDSAAYFCASSAGPEGRPSTDTQYFGPGTRLTVL.

This clonotype occurred a few times. The genes are TRBV11-2 and TRBJ2-7; 10 bases match TRBD2. Trimming removed 2 bases from V and 1 base from J; junction bases left unmatched: 5. Per the germline V gene, CDR1 is SGHAT and CDR2 is FQNNGV. This CDR3 is 16 amino acids long. Written as DNA, the CDR3 is TGTGCCAGCAGCTTAATAACTAGCGGGATGTCCTACGAGCAGTACTTC. It codes for CASSLITSGMSYEQYF.

The V gene is TRBV6-1, the J gene TRBJ1-5, with 8 nucleotides matching TRBD1. CDR1 is MNHNS and CDR2 is SASEGT in the germline V gene. The CDR3 covers 14 residues. J lost 4 bases, V lost 7 bases, and 6 bases had no gene match. The CDR3 region has the DNA TGTGCCAGCACCCCCGGGGACAGGAATCAGCCCCAGCATTTT. Encoded protein: CASTPGDRNQPQHF.

This chain joins TRBV12-3 or TRBV12-4 and TRBJ1-5; the D gene is possibly TRBD1 (5 bases). The CDR3 runs to 19 residues. Trimming pared 3 bases from V and 7 bases from J, leaving 28 bases between. The CDR3 nucleotides are TGTGCCAGCAGTTTTAGTTCTGGGGGTATCGGGGGACTTCAGCAGCCCCAGCATTTT. Its protein product is CASSFSSGGIGGLQQPQHF.

This chain uses TRBV28 with TRBJ2-5; D perhaps matches TRBD2 (6 bases). V was trimmed by 8 bases and J by 5 bases, leaving 15 bases between them. Germline CDR1 is MDHEN and CDR2 is SYDVKM. The CDR3 totals 13 residues. This chain's CDR3 is CASRMTRRETQYF. CDR3 nucleotide sequence: TGTGCCAGCCGAATGACTAGAAGGGAGACCCAGTACTTC. The variable domain in full, completed from reference TRBV28 and TRBJ2-5, reads DVKVTQSSRYLVKRTGEKVFLECVQDMDHENMFWYRQDPGLGLRLIYFSYDVKMKEKGDIPEGYSVSREKKERFSLILESASTNQTSMYLCASRMTRRETQYFGPGTRLLVL.

This chain links TRBV7-2 with TRBJ2-7, with D perhaps matching TRBD2 (6 bases). Germline assignment: CDR1 SGHTA and CDR2 FQGNSA. V was clipped by 0 bases and J by 5 bases, with 17 bases between them. The CDR3 loop spans 16 amino acids. The CDR3 DNA reads as TGTGCCAGCAGCTTAGCGCTGCGGGGATCTCCCCACGAGCAGTACTTC. It codes for CASSLALRGSPHEQYF.

This chain uses TRBV20-1 with TRBJ2-3; 13 bases match TRBD2. Trimming at V came to 5 bases and at J to 10 bases, leaving 15 bases not matched to a gene. Germline values: CDR1 DFQATT, CDR2 SNEGSKA (reference sequence). The CDR3 totals 16 residues. CDR3 amino acids: CSAPPPTSGRSWAQYF. The DNA for the CDR3 is TGCAGTGCTCCTCCCCCGACTAGCGGGAGGAGTTGGGCGCAGTATTTT.

V gene TRBV20-1 combines with J gene TRBJ1-2, with no clear D. The germline CDR1 and CDR2 sequences are DFQATT and SNEGSKA (reference sequence). Trimming took 6 bases from V and 4 from J, leaving 12 bases between them. The CDR3 covers 12 residues. CDR3 sequence reads: CSAAPASYGYTF. The CDR3 DNA reads as TGCAGTGCCGCCCCGGCGTCCTATGGCTACACCTTC.

The table lists this clonotype with a few counts. The rearrangement joins TRBV18 to TRBJ1-5; 8 bases are a match to TRBD1. This CDR3 comprises 17 residues. In germline, CDR1 is KGHSH, CDR2 LQKENI. The V and J ends lost 8 bases and 6 bases, in that order; junction bases with no gene match: 18. The CDR3 is CASLSTEAQGAVQPQHF. In nucleotides, the CDR3 is TGTGCCAGCCTCAGCACCGAGGCCCAGGGGGCGGTTCAGCCCCAGCATTTT.

The chain links TRBV27 to TRBJ1-1; D is possibly TRBD1 (6 bases). The germline V gene has CDR1 MNHEY and CDR2 SMNVEV (reference sequence). The CDR3 is 14 residues long. The V gene lost 7 bases and the J gene lost 1 base, with 13 bases spanning the gap. The CDR3 protein is CASMWGHGNTEAFF. CDR3 sequence (DNA): TGTGCCAGCATGTGGGGGCACGGGAACACTGAAGCTTTCTTT.

V usage is TRBV27 and J usage is TRBJ1-2; TRBD1 matches at 7 bases. V lost 5 bases to trimming and J lost 8 bases; unmatched junction nucleotides: 5. The CDR3 is 12 residues long. Germline V gene data show CDR1 as MNHEY and CDR2 as SMNVEV (reference sequence). The CDR3 loop reads CASSRTGRGYTF. DNA for the CDR3: TGTGCCAGCAGTAGGACAGGTCGCGGCTACACCTTC.

In its sample, this clonotype was seen a few times. V and J are TRBV6-1 and TRBJ2-7; the match to TRBD2 covers 7 bases. V lost 8 bases to trimming and J lost 4 bases; unmatched junction nucleotides: 2. The CDR3 runs to 11 residues. Germline V gene lookup returns CDR1 MNHNS and CDR2 SASEGT. This CDR3 is CASGGGYEQYF. CDR3 coding DNA: TGTGCCAGCGGGGGAGGGTACGAGCAGTACTTC.

The chain employs TRBV5-1 and TRBJ1-2; D is possibly TRBD1 (5 bases). The germline V gene has CDR1 SGHRS and CDR2 YFSETQ. The CDR3 is 12 amino acids. Trimming took 0 bases from V and 8 from J, leaving 8 bases between them. For the CDR3, the DNA is TGCGCCAGCAGCTTGGAAGAGGGGGGCTACACCTTC. Amino acid sequence: CASSLEEGGYTF.

CDR3 amino acids: CASSYGRLKDEQYF. In DNA form, the CDR3 reads TGTGCCAGCAGTTACGGGAGGCTGAAGGACGAGCAGTACTTC. V usage is TRBV6-2 or TRBV6-3 and J usage is TRBJ2-7; D is perhaps TRBD2 (6 bases). The germline gives CDR1 MNHEY, CDR2 SVGEGT. Between the trimmed V and J ends, which lost 2 bases and 5 bases, there was a span of 13 bases. CDR3 length equals 14 residues.

The chain's CDR3 is CASGNRGNEQFF. The DNA for the CDR3 is TGTGCTAGTGGCAACAGGGGGAATGAGCAGTTCTTC. The rearrangement joins TRBV12-5 to TRBJ2-1; 8 nucleotides agree with TRBD1. Per germline, CDR1 LGHNT and CDR2 FRNRAP. The ends lost 6 bases at V and 7 bases at J; junction bases unmatched: 2. This CDR3 is built from 12 residues.

This clonotype appeared a few times. J is TRBJ2-3 and V is TRBV7-2, with D uncertain. From germline, CDR1 is SGHTA and CDR2 FQGNSA. V lost 1 base and J lost 2, with 7 bases in between. The CDR3 sequence is 14 residues long. The CDR3, as DNA: TGTGCCAGCAGCTTAGACTGGGCCACAGATACGCAGTATTTT. Encoded protein: CASSLDWATDTQYF. Supplemented by reference TRBV7-2 and TRBJ2-3, the full variable domain reads GAGVSQSPSNKVTEKGKDVELRCDPISGHTALYWYRQSLGQGLEFLIYFQGNSAPDKSGLPSDRFSAERTGGSVSTLTIQRTQQEDSAVYLCASSLDWATDTQYFGPGTRLTVL.

The chain recombines TRBV24-1 with TRBJ2-7; either TRBD1 or TRBD2 may supply D (5 bases each). This CDR3 comprises 16 residues. Germline V gene sequence: CDR1 KGHDR, CDR2 SFDVKD. Trimming stripped 2 bases from V and 3 bases from J, with 16 bases between. The CDR3 loop is CATSDSQGRSHYEQYF. In DNA, the CDR3 is TGTGCCACCAGTGATTCTCAGGGACGGAGCCACTACGAGCAGTACTTC.